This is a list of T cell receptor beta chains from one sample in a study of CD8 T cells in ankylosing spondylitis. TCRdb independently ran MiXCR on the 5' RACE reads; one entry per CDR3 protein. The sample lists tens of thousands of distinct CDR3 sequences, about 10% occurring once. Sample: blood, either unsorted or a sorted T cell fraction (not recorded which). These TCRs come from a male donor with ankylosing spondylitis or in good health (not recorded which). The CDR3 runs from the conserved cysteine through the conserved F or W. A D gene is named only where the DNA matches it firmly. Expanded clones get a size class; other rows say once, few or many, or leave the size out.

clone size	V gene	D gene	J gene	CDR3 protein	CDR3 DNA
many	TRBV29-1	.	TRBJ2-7	CSVAGPRIGFPYEQYF	TGCAGCGTTGCCGGGCCACGGATCGGCTTCCCCTACGAGCAGTACTTC
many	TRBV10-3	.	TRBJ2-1	CAIGPGGSRHSEQFF	TGTGCCATCGGCCCCGGTGGTAGCAGGCATAGTGAGCAGTTCTTC
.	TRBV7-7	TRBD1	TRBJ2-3	CASSLGTARDTQYF	TGTGCCAGCAGCCTCGGGACAGCAAGAGATACGCAGTATTTT
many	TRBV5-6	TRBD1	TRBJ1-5	CASSLQGANHQPQHF	TGTGCCAGCAGCTTACAGGGGGCGAACCATCAGCCCCAGCATTTT
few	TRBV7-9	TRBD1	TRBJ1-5	CASSWGQPNQPQHF	TGTGCCAGCAGCTGGGGACAGCCGAACCAGCCCCAGCATTTT
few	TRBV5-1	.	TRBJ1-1	CASSLTQEKIEAFF	TGCGCCAGCAGCTTGACTCAGGAGAAAATTGAAGCTTTCTTT
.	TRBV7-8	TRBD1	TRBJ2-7	CASSPWTGYDYEQYF	TGTGCCAGCAGCCCGTGGACAGGGTATGACTACGAGCAGTACTTC
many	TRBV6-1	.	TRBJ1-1	CASSETPRAFF	TGTGCCAGCAGTGAAACCCCTCGGGCTTTCTTT
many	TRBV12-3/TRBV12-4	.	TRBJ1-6	CASSSALASPLHF	TGTGCCAGCAGTTCCGCTCTGGCCTCACCCCTCCACTTT
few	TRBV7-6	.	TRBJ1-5	CASSSSGEGQPQHF	TGTGCCAGCAGCTCCTCTGGTGAAGGGCAGCCCCAGCATTTT
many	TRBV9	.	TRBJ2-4	CASSVTDLGAHIQYF	TGTGCCAGCAGCGTAACGGATCTGGGGGCGCATATTCAGTACTTC
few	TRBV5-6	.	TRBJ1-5	CASSSTRGPQHF	TGTGCCAGCAGCTCAACTCGAGGGCCCCAGCATTTT
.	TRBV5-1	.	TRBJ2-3	CASSLAGLKDTQYF	TGCGCCAGCAGCTTGGCAGGCTTGAAAGATACGCAGTATTTT
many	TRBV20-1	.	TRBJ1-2	CSATQSGRPYGYTF	TGCAGTGCTACCCAATCAGGGCGTCCCTATGGCTACACCTTC
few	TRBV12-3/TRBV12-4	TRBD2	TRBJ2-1	CASSSSGGGHEQFF	TGTGCCAGCAGTTCCTCCGGGGGGGGACATGAGCAGTTCTTC
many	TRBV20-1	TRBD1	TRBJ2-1	CSALIPRQGGEQFF	TGCAGTGCTCTTATTCCCCGACAGGGCGGCGAGCAGTTCTTC
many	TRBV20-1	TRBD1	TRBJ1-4	CSASRTGRHEKLFF	TGCAGTGCTAGCCGGACAGGGAGGCATGAAAAACTGTTTTTT
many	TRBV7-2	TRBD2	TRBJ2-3	CASSRGGTDTQYF	TGTGCCAGCAGCCGGGGGGGAACAGATACGCAGTATTTT
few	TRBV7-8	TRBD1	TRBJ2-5	CASSARQGQETQYF	TGTGCCAGCAGCGCCCGCCAGGGACAGGAGACCCAGTACTTC
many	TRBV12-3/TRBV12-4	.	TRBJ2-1	CASSSRELSYNEQFF	TGTGCCAGCAGTTCCCGGGAACTATCCTACAATGAGCAGTTCTTC